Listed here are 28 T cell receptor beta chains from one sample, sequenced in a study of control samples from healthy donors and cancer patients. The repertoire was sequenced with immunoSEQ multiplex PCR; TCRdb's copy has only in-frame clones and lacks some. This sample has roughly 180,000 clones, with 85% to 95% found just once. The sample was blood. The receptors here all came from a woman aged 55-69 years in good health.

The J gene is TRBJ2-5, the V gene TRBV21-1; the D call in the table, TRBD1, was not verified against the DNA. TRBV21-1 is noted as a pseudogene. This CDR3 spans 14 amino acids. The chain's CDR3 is CASSKGGRGETQYF. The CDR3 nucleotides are TGTGCCAGCAGCAAAGGGGGCAGGGGAGAGACCCAGTACTTC.

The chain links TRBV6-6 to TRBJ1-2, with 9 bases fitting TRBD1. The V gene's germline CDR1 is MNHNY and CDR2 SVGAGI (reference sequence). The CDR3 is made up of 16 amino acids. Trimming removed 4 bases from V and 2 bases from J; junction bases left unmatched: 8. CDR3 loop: CASSSPGQGRNYGYTF. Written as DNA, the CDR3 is TGTGCCAGCAGTTCACCGGGACAGGGTAGGAACTATGGCTACACCTTC.

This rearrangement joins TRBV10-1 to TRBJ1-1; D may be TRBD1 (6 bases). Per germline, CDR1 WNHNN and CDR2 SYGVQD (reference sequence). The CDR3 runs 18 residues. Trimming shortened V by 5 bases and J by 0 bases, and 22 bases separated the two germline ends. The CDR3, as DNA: TGCGCCAGCAGTCGAGACAGGAGAGCGGCCGTTATGAACACTGAAGCTTTCTTT. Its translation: CASSRDRRAAVMNTEAFF.

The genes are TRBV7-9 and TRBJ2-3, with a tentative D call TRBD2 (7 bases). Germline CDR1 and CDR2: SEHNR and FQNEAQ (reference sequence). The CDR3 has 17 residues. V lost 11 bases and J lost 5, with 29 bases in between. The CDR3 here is CAGTTAEGGKLRDTQYF. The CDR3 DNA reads TGTGCCGGGACTACCGCCGAAGGGGGGAAGCTCAGAGATACGCAGTATTTT.

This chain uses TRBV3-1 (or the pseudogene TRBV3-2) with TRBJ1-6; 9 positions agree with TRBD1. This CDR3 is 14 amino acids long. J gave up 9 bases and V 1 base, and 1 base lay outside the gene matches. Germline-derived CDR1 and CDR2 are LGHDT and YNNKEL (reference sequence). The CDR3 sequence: CASSQGQGGSPLHF. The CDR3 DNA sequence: TGTGCCAGCAGCCAAGGACAGGGGGGTTCACCCCTCCACTTT.

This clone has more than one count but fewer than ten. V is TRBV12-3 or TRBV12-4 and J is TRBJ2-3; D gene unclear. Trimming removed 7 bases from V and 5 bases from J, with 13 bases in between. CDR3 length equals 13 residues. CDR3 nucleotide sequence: TGTGCCAGCACCCAACCCGCAGGAGATACGCAGTATTTT. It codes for CASTQPAGDTQYF.

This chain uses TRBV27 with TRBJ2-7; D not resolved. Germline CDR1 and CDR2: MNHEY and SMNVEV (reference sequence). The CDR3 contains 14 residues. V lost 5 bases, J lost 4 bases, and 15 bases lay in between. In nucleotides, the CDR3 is TGTGCCAGCAGTCATATCCCGGTTAGTTACGAGCAGTACTTC. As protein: CASSHIPVSYEQYF.

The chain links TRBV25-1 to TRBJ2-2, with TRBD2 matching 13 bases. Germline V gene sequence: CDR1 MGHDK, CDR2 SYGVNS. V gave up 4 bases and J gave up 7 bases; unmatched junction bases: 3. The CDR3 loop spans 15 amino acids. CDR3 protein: CASSVWTSGGGELFF. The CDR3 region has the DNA TGTGCCAGCAGTGTCTGGACTAGCGGGGGCGGGGAGCTGTTTTTT. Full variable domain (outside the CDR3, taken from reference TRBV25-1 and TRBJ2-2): EADIYQTPRYLVIGTGKKITLECSQTMGHDKMYWYQQDPGMELHLIHYSYGVNSTEKGDLSSESTVSRIRTEHFPLTLESARPSHTSQYLCASSVWTSGGGELFFGEGSRLTVL.

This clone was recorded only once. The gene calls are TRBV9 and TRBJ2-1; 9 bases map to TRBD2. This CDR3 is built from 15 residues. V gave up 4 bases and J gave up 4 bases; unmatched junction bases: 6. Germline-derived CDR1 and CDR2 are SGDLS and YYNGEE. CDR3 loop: CASSLRGGLYNEQFF. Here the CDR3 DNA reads TGTGCCAGCAGCTTGCGGGGGGGCCTTTACAATGAGCAGTTCTTC.

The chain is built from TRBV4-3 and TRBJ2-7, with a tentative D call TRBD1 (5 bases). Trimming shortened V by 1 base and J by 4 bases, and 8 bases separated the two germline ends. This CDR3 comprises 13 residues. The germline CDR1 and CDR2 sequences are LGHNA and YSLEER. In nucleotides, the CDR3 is TGCGCCAGCAGCCAAGGACCAGGGTACGAGCAGTACTTC. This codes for CASSQGPGYEQYF.

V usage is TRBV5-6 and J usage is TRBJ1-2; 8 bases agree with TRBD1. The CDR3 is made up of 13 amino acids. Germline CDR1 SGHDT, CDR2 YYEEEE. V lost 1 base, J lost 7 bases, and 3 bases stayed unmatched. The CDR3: CASSLPGGSGYTF. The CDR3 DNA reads TGTGCCAGCAGCTTGCCAGGGGGCTCTGGCTACACCTTC.

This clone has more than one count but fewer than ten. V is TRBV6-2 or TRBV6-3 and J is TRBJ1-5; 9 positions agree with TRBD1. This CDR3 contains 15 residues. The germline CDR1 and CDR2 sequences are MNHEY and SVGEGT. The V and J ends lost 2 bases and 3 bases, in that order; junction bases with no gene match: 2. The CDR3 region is CASSYRQGDNQPQHF. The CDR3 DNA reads TGTGCCAGCAGTTACCGACAGGGGGACAATCAGCCCCAGCATTTT.

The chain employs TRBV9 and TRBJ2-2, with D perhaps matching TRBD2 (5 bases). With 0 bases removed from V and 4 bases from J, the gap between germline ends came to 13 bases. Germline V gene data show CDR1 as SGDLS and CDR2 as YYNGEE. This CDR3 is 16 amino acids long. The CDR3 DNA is TGTGCCAGCAGCGTAGGACCGGGGTTGGGCACCGGGGAGCTGTTTTTT. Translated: CASSVGPGLGTGELFF.

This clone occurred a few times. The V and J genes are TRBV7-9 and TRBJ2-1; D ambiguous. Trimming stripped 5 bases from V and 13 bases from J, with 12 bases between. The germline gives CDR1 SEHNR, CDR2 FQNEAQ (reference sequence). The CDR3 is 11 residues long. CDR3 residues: CASSQTTAQFF. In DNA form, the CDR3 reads TGTGCCAGCAGCCAAACGACCGCCCAGTTCTTC.

The CDR3 coding sequence is TGTGCCAGCAGTTTACCCCTTGGGGGCCAAGAGACCCAGTACTTC. Translated, it gives CASSLPLGGQETQYF. The V call is TRBV28, the J call TRBJ2-5; D might be TRBD1 or TRBD2, each matching 5 bases. The germline CDR1 and CDR2 sequences are MDHEN and SYDVKM. V shed 2 bases and J shed 1 base, with 11 bases lying between them. CDR3 size: 15 residues.

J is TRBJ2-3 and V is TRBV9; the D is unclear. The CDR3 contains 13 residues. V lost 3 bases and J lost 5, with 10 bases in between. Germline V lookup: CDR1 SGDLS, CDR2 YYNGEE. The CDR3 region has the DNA TGTGCCAGCAGCGCATCCGAGGTAGATACGCAGTATTTT. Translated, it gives CASSASEVDTQYF.

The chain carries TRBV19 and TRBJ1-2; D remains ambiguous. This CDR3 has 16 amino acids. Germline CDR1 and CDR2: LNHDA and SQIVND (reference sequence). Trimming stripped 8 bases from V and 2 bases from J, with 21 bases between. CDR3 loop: CASHVGRIPINYGYTF. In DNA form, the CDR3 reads TGTGCCAGTCACGTTGGACGGATACCGATCAACTATGGCTACACCTTC. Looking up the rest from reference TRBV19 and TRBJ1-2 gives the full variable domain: DGGITQSPKYLFRKEGQNVTLSCEQNLNHDAMYWYRQDPGQGLRLIYYSQIVNDFQKGDIAEGYSVSREKKESFPLTVTSAQKNPTAFYLCASHVGRIPINYGYTFGSGTRLTVV.

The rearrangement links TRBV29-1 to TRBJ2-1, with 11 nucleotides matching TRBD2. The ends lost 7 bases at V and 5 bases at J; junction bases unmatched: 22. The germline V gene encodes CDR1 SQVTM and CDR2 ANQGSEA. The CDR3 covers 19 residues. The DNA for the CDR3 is TGCAGCGGCCCCACGGGGGGTAGCGGGGGGGCTTGGGATAACAATGAGCAGTTCTTC. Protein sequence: CSGPTGGSGGAWDNNEQFF.

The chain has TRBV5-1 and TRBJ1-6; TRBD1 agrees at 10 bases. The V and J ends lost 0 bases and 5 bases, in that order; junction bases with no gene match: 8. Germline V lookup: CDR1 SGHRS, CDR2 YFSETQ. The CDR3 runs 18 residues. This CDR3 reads CASSLEPRTGGDNSPLHF. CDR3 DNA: TGCGCCAGCAGCTTGGAACCGCGGACAGGGGGGGATAATTCACCCCTCCACTTT.

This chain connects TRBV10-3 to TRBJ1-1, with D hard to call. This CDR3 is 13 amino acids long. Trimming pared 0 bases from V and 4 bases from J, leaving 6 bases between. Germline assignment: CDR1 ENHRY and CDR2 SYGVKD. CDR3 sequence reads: CAISESGSTEAFF. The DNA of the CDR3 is TGTGCCATCAGTGAGTCTGGGTCCACTGAAGCTTTCTTT.

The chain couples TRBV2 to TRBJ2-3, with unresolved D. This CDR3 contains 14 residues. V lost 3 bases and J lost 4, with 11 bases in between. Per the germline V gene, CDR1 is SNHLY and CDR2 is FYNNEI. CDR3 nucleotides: TGTGCCAGCAGTGACGGTAGGGCTCCAGATACGCAGTATTTT. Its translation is CASSDGRAPDTQYF. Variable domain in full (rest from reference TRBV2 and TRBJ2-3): EPEVTQTPSHQVTQMGQEVILRCVPISNHLYFYWYRQILGQKVEFLVSFYNNEISEKSEIFDDQFSVERPDGSNFTLKIRSTKLEDSAMYFCASSDGRAPDTQYFGPGTRLTVL.

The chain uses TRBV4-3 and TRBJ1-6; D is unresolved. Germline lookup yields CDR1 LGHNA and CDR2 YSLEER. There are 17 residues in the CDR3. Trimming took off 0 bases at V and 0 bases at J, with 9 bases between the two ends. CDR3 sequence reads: CASSQDSGSSYNSPLHF. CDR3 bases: TGCGCCAGCAGCCAAGATAGTGGGAGCTCCTATAATTCACCCCTCCACTTT.

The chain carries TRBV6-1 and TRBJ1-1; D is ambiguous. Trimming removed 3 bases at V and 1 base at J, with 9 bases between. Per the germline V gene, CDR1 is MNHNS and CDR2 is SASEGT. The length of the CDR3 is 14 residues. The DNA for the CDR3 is TGTGCCAGCAGTGACCAAGGAGGGAACACTGAAGCTTTCTTT. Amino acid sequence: CASSDQGGNTEAFF.

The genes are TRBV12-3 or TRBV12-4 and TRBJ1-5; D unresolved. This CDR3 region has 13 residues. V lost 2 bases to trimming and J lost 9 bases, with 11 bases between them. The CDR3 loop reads CASSLTVYRPQHF. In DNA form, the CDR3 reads TGTGCCAGCAGTTTAACCGTATATAGGCCCCAGCATTTT.

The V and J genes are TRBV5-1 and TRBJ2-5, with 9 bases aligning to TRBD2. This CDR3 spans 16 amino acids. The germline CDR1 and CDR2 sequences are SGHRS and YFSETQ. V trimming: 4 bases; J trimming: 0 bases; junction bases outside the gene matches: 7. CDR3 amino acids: CASSQIAGAYQETQYF. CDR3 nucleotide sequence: TGCGCCAGCAGCCAAATAGCGGGGGCGTACCAAGAGACCCAGTACTTC.

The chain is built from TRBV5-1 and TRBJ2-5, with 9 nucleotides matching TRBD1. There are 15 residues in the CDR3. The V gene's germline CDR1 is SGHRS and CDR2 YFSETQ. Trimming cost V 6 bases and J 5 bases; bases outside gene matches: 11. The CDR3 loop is CASKEQGASYETQYF. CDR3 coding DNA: TGCGCCAGCAAGGAACAGGGGGCGTCGTATGAGACCCAGTACTTC.

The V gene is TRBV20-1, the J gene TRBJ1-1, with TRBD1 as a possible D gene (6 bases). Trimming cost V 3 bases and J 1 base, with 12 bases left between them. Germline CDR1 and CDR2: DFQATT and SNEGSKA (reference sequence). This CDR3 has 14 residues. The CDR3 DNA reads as TGCAGTGCTAGTTTGGGGGCGACGAACACTGAAGCTTTCTTT. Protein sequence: CSASLGATNTEAFF.

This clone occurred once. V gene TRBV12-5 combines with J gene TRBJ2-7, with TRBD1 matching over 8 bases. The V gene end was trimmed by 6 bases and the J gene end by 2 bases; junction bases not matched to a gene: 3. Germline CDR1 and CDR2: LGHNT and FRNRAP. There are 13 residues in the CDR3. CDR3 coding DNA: TGTGCTAGTGGCCTGGGACAGGCCTACGAGCAGTACTTC. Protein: CASGLGQAYEQYF.